A single sample gave rise to the 2 T cell receptor beta chains below, sequenced in a study of cytomegalovirus exposure and HLA in healthy donors. A multiplex PCR was run with 60 Vbeta primers and 13 Jbeta primers. Clones were read by immunoSEQ multiplex PCR, and TCRdb kept only the in-frame ones, dropping some. Of roughly 34,000 clones listed, about 80% are singletons. Specimen: PBMCs. The receptors were sampled from a male donor in good health and CMV-seronegative.

V gene TRBV28 combines with J gene TRBJ2-6; possible D gene TRBD2, 6 bases. Germline V gene data show CDR1 as MDHEN and CDR2 as SYDVKM. The V and J ends lost 1 base and 0 bases respectively, with 13 bases between them. CDR3 length: 18 residues. CDR3 sequence (DNA): TGTGCCAGCAGTTTATTTTCCGGGAGAGACTCTGGGGCCAACGTCCTGACTTTC. It specifies CASSLFSGRDSGANVLTF.

This clone was observed once. The chain combines TRBV5-6 with TRBJ2-7, with 7 bases matching TRBD1. The CDR3 runs 15 residues. V lost 2 bases to trimming and J lost 4 bases; unmatched junction nucleotides: 9. Germline CDR1 and CDR2: SGHDT and YYEEEE. The DNA of the CDR3 is TGTGCCAGCAGCTTCTGGGCAGGGGGAGCTTACGAGCAGTACTTC. This gives the protein CASSFWAGGAYEQYF.